This T cell receptor beta chain was recovered during a study of sequential checkpoint blockade in melanoma. The count of this clone is one. The sample's treatment: randomized to nivolumab then ipilimumab (arm A) or the reverse (arm B). The CDR3 contains 17 residues. Germline V lookup: CDR1 SGHVS, CDR2 FNYEAQ. Here immunoSEQ multiplex PCR was the method, and the copy in TCRdb shows in-frame clones only, minus some. The table records about 12,000 clones, under 80% of them present only once. This rearrangement joins TRBV7-6 to TRBJ2-5; weak D call: TRBD2 (6 bases). The J call could be wrong; TRBJ2-7 is a better fit for the DNA end. This sample comprised CD8+ T cells sorted from blood (inferred from file names), obtained from a patient given nivolumab and ipilimumab in sequence. This clonotype was obtained from a human donor with melanoma. As DNA, the CDR3 is TGTGCCAGCAGCTTTAGCCACGGGGGTAACCTCTCCTACGAGCAGTACTTC. Its protein is CASSFSHGGNLSYEQYF.